The rows below give T cell receptor beta chains drawn from one sample of a study of Ad26.COV2.S vaccination and SARS-CoV-2 variants. Generated by immunoSEQ multiplex PCR, the TCRdb table keeps only in-frame clones and is missing some. This repertoire shows around 500,000 clones, 80% to 90% found once; its top ten account for more than 1.5%. Sequenced here: peripheral blood, sampled in a trial of Ad26.COV2.S vaccine versus placebo. The source is a person between 18 and 59 years old who received the Ad26.COV2.S COVID-19 vaccine or a placebo. The CDR3 runs from the conserved cysteine through the conserved F or W.

j_gene: TRBJ1-1; v_gene: TRBV29-1; CDR3aa: CSVGRSNTEAFF
j_gene: TRBJ2-1; v_gene: TRBV4-3; CDR3aa: CASSQAPGVGNEQFF
j_gene: TRBJ2-7; v_gene: TRBV2; CDR3aa: CASSGRVYEQYF
j_gene: TRBJ2-7; v_gene: TRBV7-8; CDR3aa: CASSLLSIPYEQYF
j_gene: TRBJ2-1; v_gene: TRBV19; CDR3aa: CASSIDREVPYNEQFF
j_gene: TRBJ2-1; v_gene: TRBV24-1; CDR3aa: CATSDTRGGGPYNEQFF
j_gene: TRBJ1-2; v_gene: TRBV19; CDR3aa: CASSIATFYGYTF
j_gene: TRBJ1-6; v_gene: TRBV18; CDR3aa: CASSGDRGRNSPLHF
j_gene: TRBJ1-4; v_gene: TRBV18; CDR3aa: CASSPPVGPGEKLFF
j_gene: TRBJ1-1; v_gene: TRBV15; CDR3aa: CATSTGLATEAFF
j_gene: TRBJ2-3; v_gene: TRBV18; CDR3aa: CASSDDVGTDTQYF
j_gene: TRBJ2-7; v_gene: TRBV5-6; CDR3aa: CASSLLQSYEQYF
j_gene: TRBJ1-1; v_gene: TRBV27; CDR3aa: CASSAARGTEAFF
j_gene: TRBJ1-1; v_gene: TRBV6-5; CDR3aa: CASRRDASNTEAFF
j_gene: TRBJ1-2; v_gene: TRBV4-3; CDR3aa: CASSQVSAEAIYGYTF
j_gene: TRBJ2-2; v_gene: TRBV24-1; CDR3aa: CATGKQGTGELFF
j_gene: TRBJ2-3; v_gene: TRBV6-2/TRBV6-3; CDR3aa: CASSDRQGKETQYF
j_gene: TRBJ1-5; v_gene: TRBV20-1; CDR3aa: CSASRPGFPGSNQPQHF
j_gene: TRBJ2-5; v_gene: TRBV9; CDR3aa: CASSVASGQGGETQYF
j_gene: TRBJ2-3; v_gene: TRBV9; CDR3aa: CASSPGAGGVDTQYF
j_gene: TRBJ2-3; v_gene: TRBV7-2; CDR3aa: CASSLRLAGGDTQYF
j_gene: TRBJ2-1; v_gene: TRBV28; CDR3aa: CASRQTGTLAFEQFF
j_gene: TRBJ2-7; v_gene: TRBV4-2; CDR3aa: CASSQPGAGQSDEQYF
j_gene: TRBJ1-4; v_gene: TRBV9; CDR3aa: CASSAQGRAHFNEKLFF
j_gene: TRBJ2-1; v_gene: TRBV12-2; CDR3aa: CASRPIQGLGYNEQFF
j_gene: TRBJ1-3; v_gene: TRBV15; CDR3aa: CATSRDRANTIYF
j_gene: TRBJ2-2; v_gene: TRBV3-1/TRBV3-2; CDR3aa: CASSQVGRITGELFF
j_gene: TRBJ1-4; v_gene: TRBV4-3; CDR3aa: CASSQGQGLGEKLFF
j_gene: TRBJ1-2; v_gene: TRBV6-6; CDR3aa: CASSPAPAGAGYTF
j_gene: TRBJ1-5; v_gene: TRBV6-1; CDR3aa: CASSEGKIRGQPQHF
j_gene: TRBJ1-1; v_gene: TRBV6-5; CDR3aa: CASSYSISRAQAFF
j_gene: TRBJ2-3; v_gene: TRBV6-5; CDR3aa: CASSYSTGRTDTQYF
j_gene: TRBJ1-4; v_gene: TRBV28; CDR3aa: CASTPLGQGLEKLFF
j_gene: TRBJ2-3; v_gene: TRBV30; CDR3aa: CAWSVDLAADTQYF
j_gene: TRBJ1-2; v_gene: TRBV10-3; CDR3aa: CAIRARQAGAYGYTF
j_gene: TRBJ1-5; v_gene: TRBV7-9; CDR3aa: CASSLAGEIGGQPQHF
j_gene: TRBJ1-2; v_gene: TRBV27; CDR3aa: CASSSLVSYGYTF
j_gene: TRBJ2-7; v_gene: TRBV28; CDR3aa: CASLVSGSTYEQYF
j_gene: TRBJ2-5; v_gene: TRBV28; CDR3aa: CASSSSSVQETQYF
j_gene: TRBJ2-7; v_gene: TRBV4-2; CDR3aa: CASSQPTNMGGHGEQYF
j_gene: TRBJ1-4; v_gene: TRBV2; CDR3aa: CASSEAGTAEKLFF
j_gene: TRBJ2-3; v_gene: TRBV10-2; CDR3aa: CASSEQVVTDTQYF
j_gene: TRBJ2-1; v_gene: TRBV6-5; CDR3aa: CASSYGRGALWEQFF
j_gene: TRBJ1-1; v_gene: TRBV7-9; CDR3aa: CASSTQDRETEAFF
j_gene: TRBJ2-1; v_gene: TRBV6-2/TRBV6-3; CDR3aa: CASSYPSEQFF
j_gene: TRBJ1-1; v_gene: TRBV7-2; CDR3aa: CASSLQGVTTEAFF
j_gene: TRBJ2-1; v_gene: TRBV14; CDR3aa: CASSQREFPSDEQFF
j_gene: TRBJ2-3; v_gene: TRBV9; CDR3aa: CASSVAGGPHFTDTQYF